A single sample gave rise to the 5 T cell receptor beta chains below, sequenced in a study of identical twins. MiXCR, applied by TCRdb to the 5' RACE reads, yields one record per CDR3 protein. The profile shows hundreds of thousands of distinct CDR3 sequences, around 9.6% of them singletons. The source material was memory (CD45RO+) T cells sorted from blood. These receptors were obtained from a woman between 18 and 30 years old in good health.

This clonotype was counted only a few times. The CDR3 loop is CSASPSLGEKLFF. The CDR3 nucleotides read TGCAGTGCCTCCCCCTCGCTAGGCGAAAAACTGTTTTTT. The rearrangement uses TRBV20-1 and TRBJ1-4, with D hard to call. Germline loops: CDR1 DFQATT, CDR2 SNEGSKA (reference sequence). The V end was cut by 6 bases, the J end by 8 bases, with 16 bases between. This CDR3 is 13 amino acids long.

This clonotype came up many times. The CDR3 DNA reads as TGCAGTGCTAGTTTGATTAGCGGACAAGAGACCCAGTACTTC. Protein sequence: CSASLISGQETQYF. V gene TRBV20-1 combines with J gene TRBJ2-5, with D possibly being TRBD2 (6 bases). The V end was cut by 3 bases, the J end by 2 bases, with 13 bases between. Per germline, CDR1 DFQATT and CDR2 SNEGSKA (reference sequence). The CDR3 length is 14 residues.

The table lists this clonotype with many counts. CDR3 region: CSVSEAETQYF. CDR3 sequence (DNA): TGCAGCGTTTCAGAGGCGGAGACCCAGTACTTC. J is TRBJ2-5 and V is TRBV29-1, with D unclear. Looked up from germline, CDR1 is SQVTM and CDR2 is ANQGSEA. The CDR3 runs to 11 residues. Trimming stripped 5 bases from V and 5 bases from J, with 9 bases between.

This clonotype has a count of ten or more. The V and J genes are TRBV20-1 and TRBJ2-2; D gene uncertain. The CDR3 length is 12 residues. Trimming pared 0 bases from V and 15 bases from J, leaving 14 bases between. Germline V lookup: CDR1 DFQATT, CDR2 SNEGSKA (reference sequence). The CDR3 DNA reads as TGCAGTGCTAGAGATTGGCACGGGCTGGTGTTTTTT. Its translation is CSARDWHGLVFF.

This clonotype occurred a few times. The chain carries TRBV5-1 and TRBJ2-1; perhaps TRBD1 as D (6 bases). Per the germline V gene, CDR1 is SGHRS and CDR2 is YFSETQ. This CDR3 is built from 17 residues. V lost 4 bases and J lost 3, with 20 bases in between. CDR3 sequence reads: CASSPNPRGQSYNEQFF. CDR3 nucleotide sequence: TGCGCCAGCAGCCCTAACCCCAGGGGCCAGAGCTACAATGAGCAGTTCTTC.